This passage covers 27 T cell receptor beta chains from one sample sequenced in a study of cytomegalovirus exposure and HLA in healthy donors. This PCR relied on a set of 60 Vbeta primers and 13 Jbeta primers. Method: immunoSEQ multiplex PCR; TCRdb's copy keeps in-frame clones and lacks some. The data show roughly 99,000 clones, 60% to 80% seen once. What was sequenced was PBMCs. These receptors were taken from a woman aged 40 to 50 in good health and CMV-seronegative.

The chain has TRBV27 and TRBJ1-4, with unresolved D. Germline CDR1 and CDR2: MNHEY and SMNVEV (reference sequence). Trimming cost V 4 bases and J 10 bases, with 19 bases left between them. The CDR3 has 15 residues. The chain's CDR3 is CASSSSREGYGKLFF. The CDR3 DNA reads TGTGCCAGCAGTTCATCCCGGGAAGGTTACGGAAAACTGTTTTTT.

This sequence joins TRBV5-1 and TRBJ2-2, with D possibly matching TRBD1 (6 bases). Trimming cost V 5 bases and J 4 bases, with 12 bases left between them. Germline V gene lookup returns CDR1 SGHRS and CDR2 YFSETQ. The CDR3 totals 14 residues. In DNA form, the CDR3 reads TGCGCCAGCAGGGACAGACAAATCACCGGGGAGCTGTTTTTT. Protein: CASRDRQITGELFF.

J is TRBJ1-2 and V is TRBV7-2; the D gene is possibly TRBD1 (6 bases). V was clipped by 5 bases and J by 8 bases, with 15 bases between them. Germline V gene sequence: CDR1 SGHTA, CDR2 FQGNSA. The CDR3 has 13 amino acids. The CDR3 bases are TGTGCCAGCAGCCAGGACAGAGCCTCAGGCTACACCTTC. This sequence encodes CASSQDRASGYTF.

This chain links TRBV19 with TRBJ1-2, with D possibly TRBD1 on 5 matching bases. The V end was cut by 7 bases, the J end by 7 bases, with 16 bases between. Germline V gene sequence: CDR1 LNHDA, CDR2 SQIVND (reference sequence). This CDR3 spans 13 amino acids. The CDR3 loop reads CASTAVGAAGYTF. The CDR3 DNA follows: TGTGCCAGTACCGCTGTAGGGGCTGCTGGCTACACCTTC.

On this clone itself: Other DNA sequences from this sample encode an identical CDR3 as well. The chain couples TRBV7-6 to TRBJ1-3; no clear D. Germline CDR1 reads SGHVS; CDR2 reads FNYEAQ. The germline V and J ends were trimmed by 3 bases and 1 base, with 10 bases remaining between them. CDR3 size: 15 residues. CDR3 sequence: CASSLEGDSGNTIYF. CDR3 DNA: TGTGCCAGCAGCTTGGAGGGTGATTCTGGAAACACCATATATTTT.

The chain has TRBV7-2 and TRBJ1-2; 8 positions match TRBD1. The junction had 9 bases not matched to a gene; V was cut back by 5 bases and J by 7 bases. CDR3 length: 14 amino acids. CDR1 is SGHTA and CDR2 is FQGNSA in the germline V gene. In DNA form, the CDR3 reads TGTGCCAGCAGCCCCCACCGGGACAGGAGTGGCTACACCTTC. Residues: CASSPHRDRSGYTF.

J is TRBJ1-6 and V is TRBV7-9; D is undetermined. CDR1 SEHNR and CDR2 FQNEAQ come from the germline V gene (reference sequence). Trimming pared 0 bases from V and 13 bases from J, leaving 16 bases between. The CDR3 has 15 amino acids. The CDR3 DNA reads TGTGCCAGCAGCTTAGCCGGGGTCCCGAACGATCCCCTCCACTTT. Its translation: CASSLAGVPNDPLHF.

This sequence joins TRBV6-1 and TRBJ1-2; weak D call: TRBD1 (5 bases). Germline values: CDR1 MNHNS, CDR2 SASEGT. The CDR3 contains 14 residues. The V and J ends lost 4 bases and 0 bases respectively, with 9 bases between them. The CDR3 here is CASSAGVANYGYTF. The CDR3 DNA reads TGTGCCAGCAGTGCGGGGGTCGCTAACTATGGCTACACCTTC.

This CDR3 is CASSIDSPSTGELFF. The CDR3 DNA sequence: TGTGCCAGTAGTATAGATAGTCCGAGCACCGGGGAGCTGTTTTTT. This chain joins TRBV19 and TRBJ2-2; the D is unclear. The V end lost 0 bases, the J end lost 4 bases, and 9 bases lay between the germline ends. Germline loops: CDR1 LNHDA, CDR2 SQIVND (reference sequence). The CDR3 sequence is 15 residues long. Full variable domain (missing parts from reference TRBV19 and TRBJ2-2): DGGITQSPKYLFRKEGQNVTLSCEQNLNHDAMYWYRQDPGQGLRLIYYSQIVNDFQKGDIAEGYSVSREKKESFPLTVTSAQKNPTAFYLCASSIDSPSTGELFFGEGSRLTVL.

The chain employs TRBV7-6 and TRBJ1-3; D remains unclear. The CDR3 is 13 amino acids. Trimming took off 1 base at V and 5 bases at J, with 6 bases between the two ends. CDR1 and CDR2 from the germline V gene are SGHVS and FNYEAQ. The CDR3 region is CASSLGARNTIYF. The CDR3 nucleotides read TGTGCCAGCAGCTTAGGCGCGAGAAACACCATATATTTT. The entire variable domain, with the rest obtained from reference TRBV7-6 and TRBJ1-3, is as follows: GAGVSQSPRYKVTKRGQDVALRCDPISGHVSLYWYRQALGQGPEFLTYFNYEAQQDKSGLPNDRFSAERPEGSISTLTIQRTEQRDSAMYRCASSLGARNTIYFGEGSWLTVV.

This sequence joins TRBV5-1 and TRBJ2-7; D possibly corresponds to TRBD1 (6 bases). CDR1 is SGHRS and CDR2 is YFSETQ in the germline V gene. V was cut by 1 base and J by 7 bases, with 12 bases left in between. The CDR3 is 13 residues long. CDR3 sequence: CASSLSRGNEQYF. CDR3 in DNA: TGCGCCAGCAGCTTGAGTAGGGGGAATGAGCAGTACTTC.

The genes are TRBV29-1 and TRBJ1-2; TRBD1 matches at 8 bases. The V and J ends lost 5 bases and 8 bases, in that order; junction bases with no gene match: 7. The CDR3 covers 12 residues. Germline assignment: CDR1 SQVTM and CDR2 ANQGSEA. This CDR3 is CSVFRTGSGYTF. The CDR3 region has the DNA TGCAGCGTTTTCCGGACAGGGAGCGGCTACACCTTC.

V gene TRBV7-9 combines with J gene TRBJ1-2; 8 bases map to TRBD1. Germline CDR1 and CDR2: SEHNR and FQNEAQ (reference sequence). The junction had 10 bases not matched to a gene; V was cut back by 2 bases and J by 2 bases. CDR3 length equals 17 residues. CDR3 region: CASSLLWSGQGNYGYTF. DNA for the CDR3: TGTGCCAGCAGCTTATTGTGGAGTGGACAGGGCAACTATGGCTACACCTTC.

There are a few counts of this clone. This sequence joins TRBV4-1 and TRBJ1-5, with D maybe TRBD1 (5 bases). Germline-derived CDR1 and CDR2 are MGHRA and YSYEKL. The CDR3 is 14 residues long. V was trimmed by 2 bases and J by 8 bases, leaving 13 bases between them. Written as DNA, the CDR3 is TGCGCCAGCAGCCAACAAGATCGGGGGGAGCCCCAGCATTTT. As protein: CASSQQDRGEPQHF.

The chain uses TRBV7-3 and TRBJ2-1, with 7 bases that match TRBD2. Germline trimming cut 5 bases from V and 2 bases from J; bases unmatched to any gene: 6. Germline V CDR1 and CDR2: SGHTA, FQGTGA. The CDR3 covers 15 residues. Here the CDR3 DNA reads TGTGCCAGCAGCCCTACCGGGACTACCTACAATGAGCAGTTCTTC. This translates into CASSPTGTTYNEQFF.

CDR3 coding DNA: TGTGCCAGCAGACTCCTTACAGGGGACTATGGCTACACCTTC. Encoded protein: CASRLLTGDYGYTF. This chain connects TRBV6-5 to TRBJ1-2, with TRBD1 matching 7 bases. V shed 6 bases and J 3 bases; nucleotides not matched to a gene: 7. Germline assignment: CDR1 MNHEY and CDR2 SVGAGI. CDR3 length equals 14 residues.

The CDR3 sequence: CASTIGAFSYEQYF. The CDR3 DNA follows: TGTGCCAGCACCATAGGGGCATTCTCCTACGAGCAGTACTTC. The chain uses TRBV7-8 and TRBJ2-7, with TRBD1 as a possible D gene (5 bases). The CDR3 extends over 14 amino acids. In germline, CDR1 is SGHVS, CDR2 FQNEAQ. Deletions cut 7 bases from V and 0 bases from J, with 13 bases between. Filled out from reference TRBV7-8 and TRBJ2-7, the complete variable domain reads GAGVSQSPRYKVAKRGQDVALRCDPISGHVSLFWYQQALGQGPEFLTYFQNEAQLDKSGLPSDRFFAERPEGSVSTLKIQRTQQEDSAVYLCASTIGAFSYEQYFGPGTRLTVT.

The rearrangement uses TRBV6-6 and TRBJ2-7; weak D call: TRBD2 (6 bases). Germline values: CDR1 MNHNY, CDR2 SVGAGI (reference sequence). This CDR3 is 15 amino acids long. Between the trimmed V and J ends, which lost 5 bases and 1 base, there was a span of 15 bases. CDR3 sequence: CASSQGRGKSYEQYF. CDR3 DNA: TGTGCCAGCAGTCAAGGACGGGGGAAGTCCTACGAGCAGTACTTC.

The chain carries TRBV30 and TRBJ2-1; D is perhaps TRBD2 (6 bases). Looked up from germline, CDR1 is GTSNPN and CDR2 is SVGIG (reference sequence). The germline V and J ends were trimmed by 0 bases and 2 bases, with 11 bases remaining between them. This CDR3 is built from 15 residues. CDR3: CAWSVLGGTYNEQFF. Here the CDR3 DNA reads TGTGCCTGGAGTGTACTCGGGGGAACCTACAATGAGCAGTTCTTC. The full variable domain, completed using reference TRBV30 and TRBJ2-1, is SQTIHQWPATLVQPVGSPLSLECTVEGTSNPNLYWYRQAAGRGLQLLFYSVGIGQISSEVPQNLSASRPQDRQFILSSKKLLLSDSGFYLCAWSVLGGTYNEQFFGPGTRLTVL.

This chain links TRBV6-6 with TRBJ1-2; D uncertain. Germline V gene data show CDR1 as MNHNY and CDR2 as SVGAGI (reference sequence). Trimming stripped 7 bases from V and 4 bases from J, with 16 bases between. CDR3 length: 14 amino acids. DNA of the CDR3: TGTGCCAGCATCCTTAGTTCCGATGGCTATGGCTACACCTTC. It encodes CASILSSDGYGYTF.

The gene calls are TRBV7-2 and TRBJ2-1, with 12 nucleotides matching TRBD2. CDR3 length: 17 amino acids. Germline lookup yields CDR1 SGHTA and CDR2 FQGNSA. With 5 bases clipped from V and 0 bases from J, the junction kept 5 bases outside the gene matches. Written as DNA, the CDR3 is TGTGCCAGCAGCCGGACTAGCGGGGACCCCTCCTACAATGAGCAGTTCTTC. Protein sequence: CASSRTSGDPSYNEQFF.

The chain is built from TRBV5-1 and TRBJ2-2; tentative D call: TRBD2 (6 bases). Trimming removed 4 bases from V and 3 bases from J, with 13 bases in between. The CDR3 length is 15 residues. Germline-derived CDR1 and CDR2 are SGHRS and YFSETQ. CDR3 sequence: CASSPRTGDTGELFF. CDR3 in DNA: TGCGCCAGCAGCCCCCGGACGGGGGACACCGGGGAGCTGTTTTTT. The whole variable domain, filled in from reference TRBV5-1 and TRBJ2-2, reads KAGVTQTPRYLIKTRGQQVTLSCSPISGHRSVSWYQQTPGQGLQFLFEYFSETQRNKGNFPGRFSGRQFSNSRSEMNVSTLELGDSALYLCASSPRTGDTGELFFGEGSRLTVL.

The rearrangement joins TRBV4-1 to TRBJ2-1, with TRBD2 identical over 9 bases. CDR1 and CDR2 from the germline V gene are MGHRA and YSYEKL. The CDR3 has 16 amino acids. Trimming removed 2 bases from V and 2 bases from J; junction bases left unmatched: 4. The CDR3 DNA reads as TGCGCCAGCAGCCAAAATAGCGGGGGCCCCTACAATGAGCAGTTCTTC. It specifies CASSQNSGGPYNEQFF.

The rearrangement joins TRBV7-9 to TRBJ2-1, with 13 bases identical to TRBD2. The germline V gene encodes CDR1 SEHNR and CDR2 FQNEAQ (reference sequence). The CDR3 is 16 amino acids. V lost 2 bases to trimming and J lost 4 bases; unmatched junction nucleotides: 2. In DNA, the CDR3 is TGTGCCAGCAGCTTATGGACTAGCGGGGGTTACAATGAGCAGTTCTTC. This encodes CASSLWTSGGYNEQFF.

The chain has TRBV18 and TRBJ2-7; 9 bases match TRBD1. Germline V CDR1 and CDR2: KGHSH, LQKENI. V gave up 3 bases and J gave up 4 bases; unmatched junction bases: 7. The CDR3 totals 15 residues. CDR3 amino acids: CASSPQTGGEYEQYF. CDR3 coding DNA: TGTGCCAGCTCACCGCAAACAGGGGGCGAGTACGAGCAGTACTTC.

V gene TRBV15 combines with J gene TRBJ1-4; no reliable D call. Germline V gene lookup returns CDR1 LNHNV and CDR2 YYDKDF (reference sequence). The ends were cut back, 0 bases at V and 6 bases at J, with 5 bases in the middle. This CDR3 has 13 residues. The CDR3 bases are TGTGCCACCAGCAGAGAAGACTATGAAAAACTGTTTTTT. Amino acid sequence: CATSREDYEKLFF.

This CDR3 reads CASSQPYTEAFF. In nucleotides, the CDR3 is TGCGCCAGCAGCCAACCGTACACTGAAGCTTTCTTT. The chain links TRBV4-1 to TRBJ1-1; D is undetermined. Germline V CDR1 and CDR2: MGHRA, YSYEKL. This CDR3 comprises 12 residues. Deletions cut 2 bases from V and 3 bases from J, with 4 bases between.